Listed below are T cell receptor beta chains from one sample, sequenced in a study of T cells in Graves' hyperthyroidism and ophthalmopathy. TCRdb fed the multiplex PCR reads into MiXCR, producing one record per CDR3 protein. The sample holds 480,000 or so distinct CDR3 sequences, 40% to 50% seen once. The sequencing input was peripheral blood or thyroid tissue (not recorded which). The receptors come from an adult woman with Graves' disease, either hyperthyroidism or ophthalmopathy (not recorded which). CDR3s include the opening cysteine and the closing phenylalanine or tryptophan. Each record gives: clone size, J gene, D gene, V gene, CDR3 DNA, CDR3 protein. A D gene is named only where the DNA matches it firmly. Some rows have no size entry. The others give once, few or many, or a class for an expanded clone.

size: .
J: TRBJ2-7
D: .
V: TRBV10-3
DNA: TGTGCCATCAGTGCAGGGGAATTCTCCTACGAGCAGTACTTC
CDR3: CAISAGEFSYEQYF

size: few
J: TRBJ1-1
D: .
V: TRBV5-1
DNA: TGCGCCAGCAGCTACCTGTCCCAGAACACTGAAGCTTTCTTT
CDR3: CASSYLSQNTEAFF

size: many
J: TRBJ2-7
D: .
V: TRBV13
DNA: TGTGCCAGCTCCCGGGGGTATTCCTACGAGCAGTACTTC
CDR3: CASSRGYSYEQYF

size: .
J: TRBJ1-1
D: .
V: TRBV19
DNA: TGTGCCAGTATCACAAGGGAGGGGAACACTGAAGCTTTCTTT
CDR3: CASITREGNTEAFF

size: few
J: TRBJ2-6
D: .
V: TRBV15
DNA: TGTGCCACCCTTAGTCTCTCTGGGGCCAACGTCCTGACTTTC
CDR3: CATLSLSGANVLTF

size: .
J: TRBJ1-2
D: TRBD1
V: TRBV19
DNA: TGTGCCTGTCGGGACAGGGGGCTTGGCGACACCTTC
CDR3: CACRDRGLGDTF

size: many
J: TRBJ2-7
D: TRBD2
V: TRBV7-9
DNA: TGTGCCAGCAGCCAGAACGAGGGCGGGAGCTACGAGCAGTACTTC
CDR3: CASSQNEGGSYEQYF

size: .
J: TRBJ2-7
D: .
V: TRBV25-1
DNA: TGTGCCAGCAGTGATGTGGGGGATCGTGCCTACGGGCAGTACTTC
CDR3: CASSDVGDRAYGQYF

size: many
J: TRBJ1-5
D: .
V: TRBV29-1
DNA: TGCAGCGCCGGAGACAGTCTTCAGCCCCAGCATTTT
CDR3: CSAGDSLQPQHF

size: .
J: TRBJ2-7
D: TRBD1
V: TRBV20-1
DNA: TGCAGTGCCCGGCCGGGACAGGGGATCTACGAGCAGTACTTC
CDR3: CSARPGQGIYEQYF

size: .
J: TRBJ2-7
D: .
V: TRBV7-2
DNA: TGTGCCAGCAGCTACCGGGCCGAGCAGTACTTC
CDR3: CASSYRAEQYF

size: .
J: TRBJ1-1
D: TRBD1
V: TRBV10-3
DNA: TGTGCCATCAGTGGGACAGGGCCGGGCACTGAAGCTTTCTTT
CDR3: CAISGTGPGTEAFF

size: .
J: TRBJ2-3
D: .
V: TRBV7-3
DNA: TGTGCCAGCAGCCGGTCGGGACTCAGCACAGATACGCAGTATTTT
CDR3: CASSRSGLSTDTQYF

size: .
J: TRBJ2-7
D: .
V: TRBV2
DNA: TGTGCCAGCACCATAGGGGGTCCCTCCTACGAGCAGTACTTC
CDR3: CASTIGGPSYEQYF

size: .
J: TRBJ2-5
D: TRBD2
V: TRBV10-3
DNA: TGTGCCATCAGTGCTATAGCGGGAGGGCGCGAGACCCAGTACTTC
CDR3: CAISAIAGGRETQYF

size: few
J: TRBJ2-5
D: TRBD2
V: TRBV7-8
DNA: TGTGCCAGCAGGTCTTATCGTCCTAGCGGGTTAGAGACCCAGTACTTC
CDR3: CASRSYRPSGLETQYF

size: .
J: TRBJ2-7
D: TRBD1
V: TRBV10-2
DNA: TGCGCCAGCAGTGAGACACCGGGACAGGGGTACGAGCAGTACTTC
CDR3: CASSETPGQGYEQYF

size: .
J: TRBJ1-1
D: .
V: TRBV20-1
DNA: TGCAGTGCCACCGGGGGAGCCGAAGCTTTCTTT
CDR3: CSATGGAEAFF

size: .
J: TRBJ1-6
D: TRBD1
V: TRBV25-1
DNA: TGTGCCAGCAGTGACCAAAGGACAGGGCCCTCCTCACCCCTCCACTTT
CDR3: CASSDQRTGPSSPLHF

size: many
J: TRBJ2-7
D: TRBD1
V: TRBV10-2
DNA: TGCGCCAGCAGTGAGGGCCAGGGGGCTTCCTACGAGCAGTACTTC
CDR3: CASSEGQGASYEQYF

size: few
J: TRBJ2-5
D: TRBD2
V: TRBV7-2
DNA: TGTGCCAGCAGCTTAAGTCCGGGGGGTGCCGAGACCCAGTACTTC
CDR3: CASSLSPGGAETQYF

size: .
J: TRBJ2-7
D: TRBD1
V: TRBV6-1
DNA: TGTGCCAGCAGTGAAGGACAGGGAAGTATCTACGAGCAGTACTTC
CDR3: CASSEGQGSIYEQYF

size: many
J: TRBJ1-4
D: .
V: TRBV7-2
DNA: TGTGCCAGCACCCCGGGGGCCAAACGAGGGGAACTGTTTTTT
CDR3: CASTPGAKRGELFF

size: many
J: TRBJ1-2
D: .
V: TRBV7-3
DNA: TGTGCCAGCAGCTTAATCAGGGGATACTACTTC
CDR3: CASSLIRGYYF

size: few
J: TRBJ2-7
D: .
V: TRBV5-5
DNA: TGTGCCAGCAGACGTCTCCGGGACTCCACTTACGAGCAGTACTTC
CDR3: CASRRLRDSTYEQYF

size: .
J: TRBJ1-5
D: .
V: TRBV10-3
DNA: TGTGCCATCAGTGGGACGCTGGGTAGCAATCAGCCCCAGCATTTT
CDR3: CAISGTLGSNQPQHF

size: many
J: TRBJ2-6
D: .
V: TRBV15
DNA: TGTGCCACCAGCCAAACCGCTTCAACTTCAGGGGCAGGGGCCAACGTCCTGACTTTC
CDR3: CATSQTASTSGAGANVLTF

size: .
J: TRBJ2-7
D: .
V: TRBV7-9
DNA: TGTGCCAGCAGTTCATTCTCGGAGCAGTACTTC
CDR3: CASSSFSEQYF

size: few
J: TRBJ1-4
D: .
V: TRBV2
DNA: TGTGCCAGCAGGGACAGAGAAAAACTGTTTTTT
CDR3: CASRDREKLFF

size: .
J: TRBJ2-7
D: .
V: TRBV7-2
DNA: TGTGCCAGCAGCAGTACCGGACAGACCTACGAGCAGTACTTC
CDR3: CASSSTGQTYEQYF

size: .
J: TRBJ2-5
D: TRBD1
V: TRBV10-3
DNA: TGTGCCATCAGGGGACAGGGGGTGGAGGCGACCCAGTACTTC
CDR3: CAIRGQGVEATQYF

size: .
J: TRBJ2-7
D: .
V: TRBV2
DNA: TGTGCCAGCAGTGAAGCAGGACAGTACTCCTACGAGCAGTACTTC
CDR3: CASSEAGQYSYEQYF

size: .
J: TRBJ1-3
D: TRBD1
V: TRBV5-1
DNA: TGCGCCAGCAGCTGGGACAGGGGGAACACCATATATTTT
CDR3: CASSWDRGNTIYF

size: once
J: TRBJ1-1
D: .
V: TRBV29-1
DNA: TGCAGCGTTGACCGGACAGAAAGAACTGAAGCTTTCTTT
CDR3: CSVDRTERTEAFF

size: few
J: TRBJ2-5
D: .
V: TRBV6-5
DNA: TGTGCCATCAGTGATTCGACAGGCCAAGAGACCCAGTACTTC
CDR3: CAISDSTGQETQYF

size: .
J: TRBJ1-5
D: TRBD1
V: TRBV10-3
DNA: TGTGCCATCAGTGATGACAGGGAAGCTCAGCCCCAGCATTTT
CDR3: CAISDDREAQPQHF

size: .
J: TRBJ1-2
D: TRBD1
V: TRBV19
DNA: TGTGCCAGTGACACAGGGGAGGATGGCTACACCTTC
CDR3: CASDTGEDGYTF

size: many
J: TRBJ2-5
D: .
V: TRBV24-1
DNA: TGTGCCACCAGTGATCAGCGGGACAGGCTCCTGACCCAGTACTTC
CDR3: CATSDQRDRLLTQYF

size: .
J: TRBJ2-2
D: TRBD2
V: TRBV6-1
DNA: TGTGCCAGCAGTGGGTTCTGGGGGGGAGACACCGGGGAGCTGTTTTTT
CDR3: CASSGFWGGDTGELFF

size: .
J: TRBJ1-1
D: .
V: TRBV15
DNA: TGTGCCACCAGCCCCGACGCCGGGGGGTTCACTGAAGCTTTCTTT
CDR3: CATSPDAGGFTEAFF

size: few
J: TRBJ1-5
D: .
V: TRBV6-5
DNA: TGTGCCAGCAGTATCCGAGGACGGGACAATCAGCCCCAGCATTTT
CDR3: CASSIRGRDNQPQHF

size: few
J: TRBJ2-7
D: TRBD2
V: TRBV14
DNA: TGTGCCAGCAGCCACCGCGGGGGGTATCCCGAGCAGTACTTC
CDR3: CASSHRGGYPEQYF

size: .
J: TRBJ1-3
D: TRBD1
V: TRBV20-1
DNA: TGCAGTGCAAAGGGACAGGGGACCTCTGGAAACACCATATATTTT
CDR3: CSAKGQGTSGNTIYF

size: many
J: TRBJ2-5
D: TRBD1
V: TRBV7-3
DNA: TGTGCCAGCAGCTTTGGACAGGGTAGACAAGAGACCCAGTACTTC
CDR3: CASSFGQGRQETQYF

size: .
J: TRBJ1-1
D: TRBD1
V: TRBV20-1
DNA: TGCAGTGCCTGGTACGGACAGGGTAACACTGAAGCTTTCTTT
CDR3: CSAWYGQGNTEAFF

size: few
J: TRBJ2-7
D: TRBD2
V: TRBV2
DNA: TGTGCCAGCAGTTATGGACTAGTCCGAGAGCAGTACTTC
CDR3: CASSYGLVREQYF

size: .
J: TRBJ2-2
D: .
V: TRBV20-1
DNA: TGCAGTGCTAGGCGGCCCCACACCGGGGAGCTGTTTTTT
CDR3: CSARRPHTGELFF

size: few
J: TRBJ2-5
D: .
V: TRBV10-3
DNA: TGTGCCATCAGCGGAAGTCGGGAGACCCAGTACTTC
CDR3: CAISGSRETQYF

size: .
J: TRBJ1-6
D: TRBD1
V: TRBV27
DNA: TGTGCCAGCGGCCGGGGACAGGGAAATTCACCCCTCCACTTT
CDR3: CASGRGQGNSPLHF

size: many
J: TRBJ1-1
D: .
V: TRBV7-9
DNA: TGTGCCAGCAGCTTAGTCCCCGGGAACACTGAAGCTTTCTTT
CDR3: CASSLVPGNTEAFF

size: .
J: TRBJ2-2
D: TRBD1
V: TRBV19
DNA: TGTGCCAGTTGGAACGGACAGGGTGTAAAGATGACCGGGGAGCTGTTTTTT
CDR3: CASWNGQGVKMTGELFF

size: .
J: TRBJ2-2
D: .
V: TRBV7-9
DNA: TGTGCCAGCAGCTTAGCGCAGCACACCGGGGAGCTGTTTTTT
CDR3: CASSLAQHTGELFF

size: .
J: TRBJ2-2
D: .
V: TRBV29-1
DNA: TGCAGCGTTGATAAGGGGCCGGGGACCGGAGAGCTGTTTTTT
CDR3: CSVDKGPGTGELFF

size: many
J: TRBJ1-1
D: .
V: TRBV11-2
DNA: TGTGCCAGCAGCTTGGCCGGACAGTGGCTCACTGAAGCTTTCTTT
CDR3: CASSLAGQWLTEAFF

size: many
J: TRBJ2-2
D: TRBD1
V: TRBV19
DNA: TGTGCCAGTAGCCCCGCCGGGACAGGGGCCGGGGAGCTGTTTTTT
CDR3: CASSPAGTGAGELFF

size: once
J: TRBJ2-2
D: TRBD1
V: TRBV12-3/TRBV12-4
DNA: TGTGCCAGCAAAAGGGACAGGGGGCGAACCGGGGAGCTGTTTTTT
CDR3: CASKRDRGRTGELFF

size: few
J: TRBJ2-7
D: .
V: TRBV15
DNA: TGTGCCACCAGCCGAGCCAATATGGGCTACGAGCAGTACTTC
CDR3: CATSRANMGYEQYF

size: few
J: TRBJ2-6
D: .
V: TRBV7-2
DNA: TGTGCCAGCAGCTTAGCTATGGGTAATGGGGCCAACGTCCTGACTTTC
CDR3: CASSLAMGNGANVLTF

size: many
J: TRBJ1-2
D: .
V: TRBV7-9
DNA: TGTGCCAGCAGCTTAGACCCCGGATTCTATGGCTACACCTTC
CDR3: CASSLDPGFYGYTF

size: .
J: TRBJ2-5
D: TRBD1
V: TRBV11-3
DNA: TGTGCCAGCAGAAAGACAGGGGAATGGGGCCAAGAGACCCAGTACTTC
CDR3: CASRKTGEWGQETQYF